This TCR beta chain stems from a study of blood T cell repertoires in COVID-19. Across the study: COVID-19 samples from acute and convalescent phases originated in the United States, Italy and Spain. T cells, B-cell-depleted T cells, or PBMCs provided the cDNA or gDNA that served as material.

The CDR3 extends over 14 amino acids. The germline CDR1 and CDR2 sequences are SGHAT and FQNNGV. The ends were cut back, 3 bases at V and 7 bases at J, with 13 bases in the middle. Libraries were prepared by immunoSEQ multiplex PCR; TCRdb keeps only in-frame clonotypes and omits some of them. This repertoire shows several thousand clones, 70% to 90% found once; its top ten account for 5.5% to 7%. The chain carries TRBV11-2 and TRBJ2-1, with D tentatively TRBD2 (5 bases). The sequenced material came from peripheral blood. This receptor was identified in a woman in her fifties or sixties with active or convalescent COVID-19. The CDR3 bases are TGTGCCAGCAGCTTCGTCGGCGGGCCTAATGAGCAGTTCTTC. It specifies CASSFVGGPNEQFF.